Listed below are T cell receptor beta chains from one sample, sequenced in a study of technical replicates of blood from several donors. Profiling relied on immunoSEQ multiplex PCR, and the TCRdb table lists in-frame clones only, not all of them. The sample consists of approximately 76,000 clones, more than 85% of them appearing once. Sequenced material: T cells isolated from PBMCs. These receptors all stem from a human donor in good health. Both conserved end residues are part of each CDR3. The order of the fields is clone size, V gene, J gene, D gene, CDR3 protein, CDR3 DNA. A D gene is named only where the DNA matches it firmly. Some rows mark clone size as missing; the rest say once, few, many or name a class of expanded clone.

size: .
V: TRBV19
J: TRBJ2-5
D: TRBD1
CDR3: CASSINTWTGRVQETQYF
DNA: TGTGCCAGTAGCATAAATACTTGGACAGGAAGGGTTCAAGAGACCCAGTACTTC

size: .
V: TRBV7-3
J: TRBJ1-1
D: .
CDR3: CASSPGEGTAFF
DNA: TGTGCCAGCAGCCCCGGGGAGGGTACAGCTTTCTTT

size: few
V: TRBV30
J: TRBJ2-1
D: TRBD2
CDR3: CAWSVRLRAGSEFF
DNA: TGTGCCTGGAGTGTACGGTTAAGAGCGGGGAGTGAGTTCTTC

size: .
V: TRBV19
J: TRBJ2-2
D: .
CDR3: CASRTAANTGELFF
DNA: TGTGCCAGTAGAACAGCAGCGAACACCGGGGAGCTGTTTTTT

size: .
V: TRBV27
J: TRBJ2-7
D: .
CDR3: CASSLSPGQTNYEQYF
DNA: TGTGCCAGCAGTTTATCCCCAGGACAGACGAACTACGAGCAGTACTTC

size: .
V: TRBV5-1
J: TRBJ2-2
D: TRBD1
CDR3: CASSGGDRAAKELFF
DNA: TGCGCCAGCAGCGGGGGGGACAGGGCGGCCAAGGAGCTGTTTTTT

size: .
V: TRBV11-2
J: TRBJ2-1
D: TRBD1
CDR3: CASGRQGGYNEQFF
DNA: TGTGCCAGCGGACGACAGGGTGGGTACAATGAGCAGTTCTTC

size: .
V: TRBV29-1
J: TRBJ2-1
D: .
CDR3: CSVERTEGNEQFF
DNA: TGCAGCGTTGAAAGGACGGAGGGGAATGAGCAGTTCTTC

size: .
V: TRBV19
J: TRBJ2-3
D: .
CDR3: CASRRTVGTDTQYF
DNA: TGTGCCAGTAGACGCACAGTGGGCACAGATACGCAGTATTTT

size: .
V: TRBV28
J: TRBJ1-1
D: .
CDR3: CASSLSGSDTEAFF
DNA: TGTGCCAGCAGTTTATCAGGGTCCGACACTGAAGCTTTCTTT

size: .
V: TRBV5-1
J: TRBJ2-1
D: .
CDR3: CASSSPRTDYNEQFF
DNA: TGCGCCAGCAGCAGCCCTAGGACAGACTACAATGAGCAGTTCTTC

size: .
V: TRBV7-6
J: TRBJ2-7
D: .
CDR3: CASSLVAGSAYEQYF
DNA: TGTGCCAGCAGCTTAGTTGCAGGGTCCGCCTACGAGCAGTACTTC

size: once
V: TRBV6-5
J: TRBJ2-2
D: .
CDR3: CASSYHLVENTGELFF
DNA: TGTGCCAGCAGTTACCACCTAGTGGAGAACACCGGGGAGCTGTTTTTT

size: .
V: TRBV6-5
J: TRBJ2-7
D: TRBD2
CDR3: CASSYSGQRGNYEQYF
DNA: TGTGCCAGCAGTTACTCGGGCCAGCGGGGGAACTACGAGCAGTACTTC

size: once
V: TRBV18
J: TRBJ2-1
D: .
CDR3: CASSPKSVLGYNNEQFF
DNA: TGTGCCAGCTCACCCAAGTCCGTCCTAGGCTATAACAATGAGCAGTTCTTC

size: .
V: TRBV5-1
J: TRBJ2-3
D: .
CDR3: CASSLERAGDTQYF
DNA: TGCGCCAGCAGCTTGGAGAGAGCAGGAGATACGCAGTATTTT

size: once
V: TRBV20-1
J: TRBJ2-7
D: .
CDR3: CSARQVNEQYF
DNA: TGCAGTGCTAGACAGGTAAACGAGCAGTACTTC

size: .
V: TRBV4-1
J: TRBJ2-1
D: TRBD1
CDR3: CASSGQGRNEQFF
DNA: TGCGCCAGCAGCGGACAGGGAAGGAATGAGCAGTTCTTC

size: once
V: TRBV4-2
J: TRBJ1-4
D: .
CDR3: CASSQVGKGLSEKLFF
DNA: TGTGCCAGCAGCCAAGTGGGGAAGGGGCTTAGTGAAAAACTGTTTTTT

size: .
V: TRBV5-1
J: TRBJ1-4
D: TRBD1
CDR3: CASRRGQFNEKLFF
DNA: TGCGCCAGCAGGAGGGGACAGTTTAATGAAAAACTGTTTTTT

size: .
V: TRBV18
J: TRBJ2-3
D: TRBD2
CDR3: CASSPPIIAGGRDTQYF
DNA: TGTGCCAGCTCACCACCGATAATAGCGGGGGGTAGAGATACGCAGTATTTT

size: .
V: TRBV18
J: TRBJ2-5
D: .
CDR3: CASSPQAQETQYF
DNA: TGTGCCAGCTCACCCCAGGCACAAGAGACCCAGTACTTC

size: .
V: TRBV28
J: TRBJ2-2
D: .
CDR3: CATLTGGSTGELFF
DNA: TGTGCCACCTTGACGGGTGGGTCGACCGGGGAGCTGTTTTTT

size: few
V: TRBV2
J: TRBJ2-1
D: .
CDR3: CASKGSSNEQFF
DNA: TGTGCCAGCAAGGGGTCGAGCAATGAGCAGTTCTTC

size: .
V: TRBV7-2
J: TRBJ2-1
D: .
CDR3: CASSLSPGVPGNEQFF
DNA: TGTGCCAGCAGCTTAAGCCCAGGGGTGCCCGGCAATGAGCAGTTCTTC

size: .
V: TRBV7-9
J: TRBJ2-1
D: .
CDR3: CASSPTDMSSYNEQFF
DNA: TGTGCCAGCAGCCCGACAGACATGAGCTCCTACAATGAGCAGTTCTTC

size: .
V: TRBV6-1
J: TRBJ2-1
D: TRBD2
CDR3: CASSPGTSGRYEQFF
DNA: TGTGCCAGCAGTCCCGGGACTAGCGGGAGGTATGAGCAGTTCTTC

size: .
V: TRBV6-1
J: TRBJ1-4
D: TRBD1
CDR3: CASRPGQGDKLFF
DNA: TGTGCCAGCAGGCCGGGACAGGGTGACAAACTGTTTTTT